This TCR beta chain was sequenced in a study of shared clonotypes between healthy human individuals. TCRdb keeps only in-frame clones here, not all; method: immunoSEQ multiplex PCR. The sample lists about 92,000 clones; over 40% were seen once. This receptor was taken from a middle-aged woman in good health. Some clones in this sample may be carry-over from other donors' samples. Material for sequencing was PBMCs.

This chain's CDR3 is CASRELAGEGEQYF. DNA of the CDR3: TGTGCCAGCAGAGAACTAGCGGGAGAGGGCGAGCAGTACTTC. The chain links TRBV6-6 to TRBJ2-5, with 11 bases identical to TRBD2. The J call may be mistaken, given a closer DNA end match to TRBJ2-7. Germline-derived CDR1 and CDR2 are MNHNY and SVGAGI (reference sequence). This CDR3 region has 14 residues.